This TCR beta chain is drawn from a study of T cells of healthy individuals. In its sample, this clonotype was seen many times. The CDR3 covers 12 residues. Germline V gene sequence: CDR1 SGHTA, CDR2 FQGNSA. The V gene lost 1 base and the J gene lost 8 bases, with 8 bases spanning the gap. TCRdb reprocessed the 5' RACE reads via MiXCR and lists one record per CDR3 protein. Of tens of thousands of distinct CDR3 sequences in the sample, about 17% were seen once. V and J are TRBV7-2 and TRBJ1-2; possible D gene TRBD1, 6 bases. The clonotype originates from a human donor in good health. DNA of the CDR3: TGTGCCAGCAGCTTAGGCGGGGGCGGCTACACCTTC. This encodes CASSLGGGGYTF.